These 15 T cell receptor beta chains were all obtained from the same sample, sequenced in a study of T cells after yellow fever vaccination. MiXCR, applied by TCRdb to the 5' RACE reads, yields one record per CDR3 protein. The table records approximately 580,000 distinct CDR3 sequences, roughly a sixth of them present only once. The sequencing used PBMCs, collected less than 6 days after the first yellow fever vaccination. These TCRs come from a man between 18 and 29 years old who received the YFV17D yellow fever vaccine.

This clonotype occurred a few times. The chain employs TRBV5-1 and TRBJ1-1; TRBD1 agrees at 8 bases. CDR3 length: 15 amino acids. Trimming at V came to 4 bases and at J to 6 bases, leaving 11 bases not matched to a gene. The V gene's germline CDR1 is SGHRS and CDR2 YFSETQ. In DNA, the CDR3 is TGCGCCAGCAGCGGGGGGGACAGGCCGGACGCTGAAGCTTTCTTT. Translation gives CASSGGDRPDAEAFF.

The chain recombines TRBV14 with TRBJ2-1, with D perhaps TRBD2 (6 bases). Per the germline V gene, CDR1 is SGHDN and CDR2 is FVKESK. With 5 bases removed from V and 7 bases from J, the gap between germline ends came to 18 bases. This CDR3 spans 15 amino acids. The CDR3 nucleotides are TGTGCCAGCAGCATTTTGGCTGGAGGGGCTAATGAGCAGTTCTTC. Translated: CASSILAGGANEQFF. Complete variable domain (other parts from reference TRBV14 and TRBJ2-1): EAGVTQFPSHSVIEKGQTVTLRCDPISGHDNLYWYRRVMGKEIKFLLHFVKESKQDESGMPNNRFLAERTGGTYSTLKVQPAELEDSGVYFCASSILAGGANEQFFGPGTRLTVL.

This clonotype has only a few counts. For the CDR3, the DNA is TGTGCCGTCAAGCAGGGGGAAAGGGACGAGCAGTACTTC. Its translation: CAVKQGERDEQYF. The chain couples TRBV4-2 to TRBJ2-7, with 7 nucleotides matching TRBD1. With V trimmed by 11 bases and J by 5 bases, 12 bases remained unmatched. The CDR3 consists of 13 residues. Germline CDR1 and CDR2: LGHNA and YNFKEQ.

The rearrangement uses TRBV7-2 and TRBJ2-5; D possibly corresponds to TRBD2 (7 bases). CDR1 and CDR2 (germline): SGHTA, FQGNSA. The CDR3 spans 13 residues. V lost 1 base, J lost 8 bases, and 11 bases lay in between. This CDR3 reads CASSLEGGITQYF. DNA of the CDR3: TGTGCCAGCAGCTTAGAGGGGGGGATAACCCAGTACTTC.

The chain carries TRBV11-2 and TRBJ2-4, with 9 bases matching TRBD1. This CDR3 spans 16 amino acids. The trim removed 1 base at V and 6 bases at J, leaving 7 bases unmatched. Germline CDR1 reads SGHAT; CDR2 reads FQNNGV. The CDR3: CASSLGDRAVSNIQYF. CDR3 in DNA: TGTGCCAGCAGCTTAGGGGACAGGGCTGTTTCAAACATTCAGTACTTC.

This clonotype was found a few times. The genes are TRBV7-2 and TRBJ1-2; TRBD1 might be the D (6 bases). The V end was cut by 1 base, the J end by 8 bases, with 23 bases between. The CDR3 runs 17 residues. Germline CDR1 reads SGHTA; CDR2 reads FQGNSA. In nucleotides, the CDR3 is TGTGCCAGCAGCTTAGGAGGCCGGGGGGGCGCAAGAGGCGGCTACACCTTC. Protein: CASSLGGRGGARGGYTF.

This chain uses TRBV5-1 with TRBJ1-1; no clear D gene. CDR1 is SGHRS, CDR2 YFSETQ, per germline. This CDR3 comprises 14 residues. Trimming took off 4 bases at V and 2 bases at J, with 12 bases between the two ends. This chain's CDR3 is CASSPPGLNTEAFF. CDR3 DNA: TGCGCCAGCAGCCCACCGGGCCTAAACACTGAAGCTTTCTTT. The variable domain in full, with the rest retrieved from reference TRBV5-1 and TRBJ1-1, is KAGVTQTPRYLIKTRGQQVTLSCSPISGHRSVSWYQQTPGQGLQFLFEYFSETQRNKGNFPGRFSGRQFSNSRSEMNVSTLELGDSALYLCASSPPGLNTEAFFGQGTRLTVV.

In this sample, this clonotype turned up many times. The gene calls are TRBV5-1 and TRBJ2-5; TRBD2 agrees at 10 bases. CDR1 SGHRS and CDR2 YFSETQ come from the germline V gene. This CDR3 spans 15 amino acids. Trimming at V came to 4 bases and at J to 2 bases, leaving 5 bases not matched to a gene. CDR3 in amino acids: CASSASGGKQETQYF. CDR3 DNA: TGCGCCAGCAGCGCTAGCGGGGGAAAACAAGAGACCCAGTACTTC.

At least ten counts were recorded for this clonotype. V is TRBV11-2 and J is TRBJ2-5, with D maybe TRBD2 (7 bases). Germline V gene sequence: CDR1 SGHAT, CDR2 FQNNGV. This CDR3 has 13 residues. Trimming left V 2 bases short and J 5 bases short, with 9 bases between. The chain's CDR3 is CASSLRGAETQYF. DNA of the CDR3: TGTGCCAGCAGCTTACGGGGGGCCGAGACCCAGTACTTC.

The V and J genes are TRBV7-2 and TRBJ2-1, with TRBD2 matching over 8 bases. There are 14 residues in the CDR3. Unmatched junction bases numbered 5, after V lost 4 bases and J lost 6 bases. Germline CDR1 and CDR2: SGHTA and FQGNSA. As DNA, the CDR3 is TGTGCCAGCAGCTGGCCCGGGACTAGCAATGAGCAGTTCTTC. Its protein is CASSWPGTSNEQFF.

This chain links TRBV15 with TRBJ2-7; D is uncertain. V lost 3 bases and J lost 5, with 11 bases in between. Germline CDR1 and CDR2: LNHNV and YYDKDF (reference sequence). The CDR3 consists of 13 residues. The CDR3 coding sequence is TGTGCCACCAGCAGGGCCCTGATCGACGAGCAGTACTTC. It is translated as CATSRALIDEQYF.

The CDR3 region is CASSLDVGEETQYF. The CDR3 region has the DNA TGCGCCAGCAGCTTGGATGTAGGGGAGGAGACCCAGTACTTC. This rearrangement joins TRBV5-1 to TRBJ2-5; D assignment may be TRBD1 or TRBD2 (5 bases each). Per the germline V gene, CDR1 is SGHRS and CDR2 is YFSETQ. This CDR3 has 14 amino acids. The V and J ends lost 0 bases and 5 bases respectively, with 11 bases between them. The whole variable domain, filled in from reference TRBV5-1 and TRBJ2-5, reads KAGVTQTPRYLIKTRGQQVTLSCSPISGHRSVSWYQQTPGQGLQFLFEYFSETQRNKGNFPGRFSGRQFSNSRSEMNVSTLELGDSALYLCASSLDVGEETQYFGPGTRLLVL.

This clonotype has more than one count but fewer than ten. The CDR3 bases are TGTGCCAGCAGTGAAGGACCCCAGCCCCAGCATTTT. Translated, it gives CASSEGPQPQHF. V gene TRBV2 combines with J gene TRBJ1-5; D gene ambiguous. Trimming removed 1 base from V and 7 bases from J, with 5 bases in between. The CDR3 runs to 12 residues. Germline V lookup: CDR1 SNHLY, CDR2 FYNNEI.

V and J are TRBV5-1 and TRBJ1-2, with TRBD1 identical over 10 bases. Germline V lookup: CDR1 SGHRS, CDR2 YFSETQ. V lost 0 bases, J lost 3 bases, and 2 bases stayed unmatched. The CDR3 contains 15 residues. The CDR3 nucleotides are TGCGCCAGCAGCTTGGGGGACAGGGGTGACTATGGCTACACCTTC. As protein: CASSLGDRGDYGYTF.

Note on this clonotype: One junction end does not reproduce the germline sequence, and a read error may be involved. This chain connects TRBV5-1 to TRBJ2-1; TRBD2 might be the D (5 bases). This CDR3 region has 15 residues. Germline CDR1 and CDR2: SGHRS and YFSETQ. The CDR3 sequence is CASSSAVSSYNEQFF. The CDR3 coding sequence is TGCGCCAGCAGCTCAGCGGTTAGCTCCTACAATGAGCAGTTCTTT.